These T cell receptor beta chains were read from a single sample in a study of glioma-infiltrating T cells. TCRdb re-analysed the multiplex PCR reads in MiXCR, keeping a single row per CDR3 protein. The repertoire holds 90,000 to 100,000 distinct CDR3 sequences, with approximately 39% as singletons. Sequencing was done on a sample of glioma tissue, nonneoplastic brain tissue, or PBMCs (not recorded which). The receptors stem from a human donor with low-grade glioma or glioblastoma, undergoing nonglioma brain surgery, or in good health (not recorded which). The CDR3 runs from the conserved cysteine through the conserved F or W. D genes are given only for firm matches. Size is omitted from some rows. Given values are once, few, many or a class for expanded clones.

CDR3aa | CDR3nt | d_gene | abundance | j_gene | v_gene
CSVSGFSGNTIYF | TGCAGTGTTTCAGGCTTCTCTGGAAACACCATATATTTT | NA | many | TRBJ1-3 | TRBV20-1
CATSDHNNEQFF | TGTGCCACCAGTGATCATAACAATGAGCAGTTCTTC | NA | many | TRBJ2-1 | TRBV24-1
CASSIRQAGTDTQYF | TGTGCCAGTAGTATTCGGCAGGCAGGCACAGATACGCAGTATTTT | NA | many | TRBJ2-3 | TRBV19
CANRGQPKNIQYF | TGTGCCAACAGAGGACAGCCAAAAAACATTCAGTACTTC | NA | many | TRBJ2-4 | TRBV28
CASSDTSVSPEQFF | TGTGCCAGCAGCGACACTAGCGTGAGCCCTGAGCAGTTCTTC | TRBD2 | NA | TRBJ2-1 | TRBV7-2
CASSLDSGGPYEQYF | TGTGCCAGCAGCTTAGATAGCGGGGGCCCCTACGAGCAGTACTTC | TRBD2 | many | TRBJ2-7 | TRBV11-3
CASSTGTSYEQYF | TGTGCCAGCAGTACCGGGACTAGCTACGAGCAGTACTTC | TRBD2 | many | TRBJ2-7 | TRBV28
CASAGSPLLNEQYF | TGTGCATCCGCGGGCTCCCCCCTCCTCAATGAGCAGTACTTC | NA | NA | TRBJ2-5 | TRBV25-1
CASSLPGYGYTF | TGTGCCAGCAGCCTTCCAGGGTATGGCTACACCTTC | NA | medium-sized | TRBJ1-2 | TRBV7-9
CASSGRQERSYGYTF | TGTGCCAGCAGTGGACGACAGGAGAGGTCCTATGGCTACACCTTC | NA | many | TRBJ1-2 | TRBV28
CASSIANEQYF | TGCGCCAGCAGCATAGCTAACGAGCAGTACTTC | NA | many | TRBJ2-7 | TRBV5-1
CASSSLGAGVDEQYF | TGTGCCAGCAGTTCCCTAGGGGCAGGAGTCGACGAGCAGTACTTC | NA | many | TRBJ2-7 | TRBV27
CSGGRTRETQYF | TGCAGCGGGGGAAGGACCCGAGAGACCCAGTACTTC | NA | NA | TRBJ2-5 | TRBV29-1
CASSLALRGALNEQFF | TGTGCCAGCAGTTTAGCGCTTCGGGGGGCCCTCAATGAGCAGTTCTTC | NA | many | TRBJ2-1 | TRBV12-3/TRBV12-4
CASSLAVGRAVTETQYF | TGTGCCAGCAGCTTAGCCGTCGGGAGGGCCGTGACGGAGACCCAGTACTTC | TRBD2 | many | TRBJ2-5 | TRBV7-8
CASSAILPSGAGTGELFF | TGTGCCAGCAGCGCGATCCTTCCCTCAGGGGCAGGCACCGGGGAGCTGTTTTTT | NA | many | TRBJ2-2 | TRBV2
CSAQGESTNEKLFF | TGCAGTGCCCAAGGAGAGTCAACTAATGAAAAACTGTTTTTT | NA | many | TRBJ1-4 | TRBV20-1
CASSRLAGGGEQFF | TGTGCCAGCAGTCGACTAGCGGGAGGCGGTGAGCAGTTCTTC | TRBD2 | NA | TRBJ2-1 | TRBV27
CVSRQTGMGETQYF | TGTGTTAGCAGACAAACAGGGATGGGTGAGACCCAGTACTTC | NA | NA | TRBJ2-5 | TRBV11-2
CASSGLTNYGYTF | TGTGCCAGCTCTGGCCTGACTAACTATGGCTACACCTTC | NA | many | TRBJ1-2 | TRBV2
CASSAGAENSPLHF | TGTGCCAGCTCGGCCGGGGCAGAAAATTCACCCCTCCACTTT | NA | many | TRBJ1-6 | TRBV18
CASSRTTGQGTYEQYF | TGTGCCAGCAGCCGCACAACGGGACAGGGGACCTACGAGCAGTACTTC | TRBD1 | many | TRBJ2-7 | TRBV11-3
CANRGLGYGYTF | TGTGCCAACAGGGGATTGGGCTATGGCTACACCTTC | TRBD1 | NA | TRBJ1-2 | TRBV6-1